These T cell receptor beta chains were read from a single sample in a study of cytomegalovirus exposure and HLA in healthy donors. Sequencing used immunoSEQ multiplex PCR; TCRdb keeps in-frame clones, though not all of them. The table has some 60,000 clones, about 85% seen once. Sample: PBMCs. These receptors originate from a female donor in good health and CMV-seronegative. Each CDR3 is given with its conserved first and last residue. A D gene is named only where the DNA matches it firmly. For some rows the clone size is stated as once, few or many, or as a class when expanded; others skip it.

d_call | clone_size | j_call | v_call | cdr3_aa | cdr3_nt
. | . | TRBJ2-1 | TRBV18 | CASSPIAESYNEQFF | TGTGCCAGCTCACCCATAGCGGAGTCCTACAATGAGCAGTTCTTC
TRBD2 | . | TRBJ2-1 | TRBV27 | CASGSASTSGSAEGQFF | TGTGCCAGCGGCTCAGCTTCCACCAGCGGGAGTGCGGAAGGGCAGTTCTTC
TRBD2 | . | TRBJ2-3 | TRBV27 | CASSPRTSGDSTDTQYF | TGTGCCAGCAGTCCGCGGACTAGCGGGGATAGCACAGATACGCAGTATTTT
. | . | TRBJ2-7 | TRBV5-1 | CASSLGEIYEQYF | TGCGCCAGCAGCTTGGGGGAGATCTACGAGCAGTACTTC
TRBD2 | . | TRBJ2-3 | TRBV11-3 | CASSMGLAETDTQYF | TGTGCCAGCAGCATGGGACTAGCGGAAACAGATACGCAGTATTTT
. | . | TRBJ2-7 | TRBV6-1 | CASSEVGEAYF | TGTGCCAGCAGTGAAGTAGGGGAGGCGTACTTC
TRBD1 | . | TRBJ1-2 | TRBV27 | CASSSDRSYGYTF | TGTGCCAGCAGTTCGGACAGGTCCTATGGCTACACCTTC
TRBD1 | once | TRBJ1-1 | TRBV7-8 | CASFPRDSGTEAFF | TGTGCCAGCTTTCCCCGGGACAGTGGCACTGAAGCTTTCTTT
. | . | TRBJ1-4 | TRBV21-1 | CASSKKLAGQKDNEKLFF | TGTGCCAGCAGCAAAAAGCTAGCCGGACAGAAAGATAATGAAAAACTGTTTTTT
. | once | TRBJ1-5 | TRBV5-5 | CASSLYGGISGQPQHF | TGTGCCAGCAGCTTGTACGGTGGAATTAGCGGTCAGCCCCAGCATTTT
. | . | TRBJ2-1 | TRBV6-4 | CASSPWTANYNEQFF | TGTGCCAGCAGCCCGTGGACAGCTAATTACAATGAGCAGTTCTTC
TRBD1 | . | TRBJ2-3 | TRBV6-1 | CASRTDRGLTDTQYF | TGTGCCAGCAGGACGGACAGGGGGCTTACAGATACGCAGTATTTT
. | few | TRBJ2-5 | TRBV19 | CASRQVGETQYF | TGTGCCAGCAGACAGGTGGGGGAGACCCAGTACTTC
. | . | TRBJ2-2 | TRBV7-9 | CASSFATANTGELFF | TGTGCCAGCAGCTTCGCGACAGCGAACACCGGGGAGCTGTTTTTT
TRBD2 | . | TRBJ2-1 | TRBV5-1 | CASSLNGGAYNEQFF | TGCGCCAGCAGCTTAAACGGGGGGGCCTACAATGAGCAGTTCTTC
. | . | TRBJ1-5 | TRBV19 | CASSWGGSQPQHF | TGTGCCAGTAGTTGGGGTGGGAGTCAGCCCCAGCATTTT
. | . | TRBJ1-1 | TRBV28 | CASSLTREAFF | TGTGCCAGCAGTTTAACGCGCGAAGCTTTCTTT
TRBD2 | . | TRBJ2-7 | TRBV9 | CASSAGLAVSHEQYF | TGTGCCAGCAGCGCGGGACTAGCGGTCTCCCACGAGCAGTACTTC
. | . | TRBJ2-3 | TRBV6-1 | CASSEEGVADTQYF | TGTGCCAGCAGTGAGGAAGGGGTCGCAGATACGCAGTATTTT
. | . | TRBJ1-1 | TRBV6-5 | CASSRRSEAFF | TGTGCCAGCAGTCGTCGTTCGGAAGCTTTCTTT
. | once | TRBJ2-7 | TRBV7-9 | CSSSSTVWQQYF | TGTTCCAGCAGCTCCACCGTATGGCAGCAGTACTTC
. | . | TRBJ1-2 | TRBV5-4 | CASSLGLGQDYGYTF | TGTGCCAGCAGCTTAGGTCTGGGTCAGGACTATGGCTACACCTTC
. | . | TRBJ2-5 | TRBV21-1 | CASSKAPGDGETQYF | TGTGCCAGCAGCAAGGCCCCAGGGGATGGTGAGACCCAGTACTTC
. | . | TRBJ1-5 | TRBV19 | CASSMVANQPQHF | TGTGCCAGTAGTATGGTAGCGAATCAGCCCCAGCATTTT
TRBD1 | . | TRBJ1-1 | TRBV7-9 | CASSAGQGPNTEAFF | TGTGCCAGCAGCGCGGGACAGGGGCCGAACACTGAAGCTTTCTTT
TRBD1 | . | TRBJ2-7 | TRBV10-3 | CATSRDSNSYEQYF | TGTGCCACCTCCCGGGACAGTAACTCCTACGAGCAGTACTTC
. | few | TRBJ2-1 | TRBV28 | CASSSPPEGSYNEQFF | TGTGCCAGCAGTTCCCCCCCCGAGGGCTCCTACAATGAGCAGTTCTTC
TRBD1 | . | TRBJ1-1 | TRBV5-6 | CASSLQGARREKAFF | TGTGCCAGCAGCTTGCAGGGGGCGAGGCGGGAAAAAGCTTTCTTT
. | . | TRBJ1-1 | TRBV19 | CASSIGGAGKGTEAFF | TGTGCCAGTAGTATTGGTGGTGCAGGGAAGGGGACTGAAGCTTTCTTT
TRBD1 | . | TRBJ2-7 | TRBV11-2 | CASSLGGPYEQYF | TGTGCCAGCAGCCTAGGGGGCCCCTACGAGCAGTACTTC
TRBD1 | . | TRBJ2-7 | TRBV30 | CAWSPGQGIVYEQYF | TGTGCCTGGAGTCCGGGACAGGGGATCGTCTACGAGCAGTACTTC
. | . | TRBJ2-3 | TRBV18 | CASSPAEADTQYF | TGTGCCAGCTCACCAGCCGAGGCAGATACGCAGTATTTT
. | . | TRBJ2-5 | TRBV7-9 | CASSTAAELQETQYF | TGTGCCAGCAGCACAGCGGCAGAGCTACAAGAGACCCAGTACTTC
. | . | TRBJ1-2 | TRBV6-5 | CASSYAGTALGYTF | TGTGCCAGCAGTTACGCTGGGACTGCCCTCGGCTACACCTTC
. | medium-sized | TRBJ1-1 | TRBV28 | CASSPMGGEAFF | TGTGCCAGCAGTCCAATGGGGGGGGAAGCTTTCTTT
. | . | TRBJ1-5 | TRBV19 | CASKTGGYSNQPQHF | TGTGCCAGTAAGACCGGGGGATATAGCAATCAGCCCCAGCATTTT
. | . | TRBJ2-1 | TRBV20-1 | CSARRGYEQFF | TGCAGTGCTAGAAGAGGCTATGAGCAGTTCTTC
TRBD2 | . | TRBJ2-3 | TRBV11-2 | CASSPLGLAGAVTDTQYF | TGTGCCAGCAGCCCCCTCGGGCTAGCGGGAGCTGTAACAGATACGCAGTATTTT
. | . | TRBJ2-7 | TRBV15 | CATSGTYEQYF | TGTGCCACCTCGGGAACCTACGAGCAGTACTTC
. | few | TRBJ1-4 | TRBV5-1 | CASSGADGHNEKLFF | TGCGCCAGCAGCGGGGCTGACGGACATAATGAAAAACTGTTTTTT
. | . | TRBJ2-1 | TRBV29-1 | CSVAFLSSYNEQFF | TGCAGCGTAGCGTTTTTAAGCTCCTACAATGAGCAGTTCTTC
. | few | TRBJ1-1 | TRBV7-2 | CASSLQGSGMNTEAFF | TGTGCCAGCAGCTTACAAGGCTCGGGTATGAACACTGAAGCTTTCTTT
TRBD1 | few | TRBJ2-3 | TRBV6-6 | CASSWTGEGTDTQYF | TGTGCCAGCAGTTGGACAGGGGAGGGTACAGATACGCAGTATTTT
. | . | TRBJ1-4 | TRBV28 | CASSFARLGEKLFF | TGTGCCAGCAGTTTTGCCAGGCTTGGCGAAAAACTGTTTTTT
. | . | TRBJ2-4 | TRBV2 | CASSPGRGNIQYF | TGTGCCAGCAGCCCTGGAAGAGGAAACATTCAGTACTTC
TRBD2 | . | TRBJ2-1 | TRBV7-7 | CASSFGLAGDDEQFF | TGTGCTAGCAGCTTCGGACTAGCGGGAGATGATGAGCAGTTCTTC
TRBD2 | . | TRBJ2-5 | TRBV7-9 | CSSQLAGQETQYF | TGTTCCAGCCAACTAGCGGGGCAAGAGACCCAGTACTTC
TRBD1 | . | TRBJ2-5 | TRBV15 | CATSPPVTTGAQETQYF | TGTGCCACCAGCCCTCCCGTAACTACAGGGGCCCAAGAGACCCAGTACTTC
. | . | TRBJ1-3 | TRBV5-1 | CASSTDRRSSGNTIYF | TGCGCCAGCAGCACAGACAGGCGCAGCTCTGGAAACACCATATATTTT
TRBD2 | . | TRBJ2-7 | TRBV5-1 | CASSLRAGGPSYEQYF | TGCGCCAGCAGCTTGAGGGCGGGAGGGCCCTCCTACGAGCAGTACTTC
. | . | TRBJ2-7 | TRBV28 | CASSPNHLGSSYEQYF | TGTGCCAGCAGTCCGAACCACCTAGGCAGCTCCTACGAGCAGTACTTC
. | . | TRBJ2-3 | TRBV9 | CASSPGDYTVDTQYF | TGTGCCAGCAGCCCTGGAGACTACACGGTAGATACGCAGTATTTT
TRBD1 | . | TRBJ1-4 | TRBV28 | CASGTTGLNEKLFF | TGTGCCAGCGGAACGACAGGGCTTAATGAAAAACTGTTTTTT
TRBD1 | few | TRBJ2-7 | TRBV28 | CASSPGQGTEQYF | TGTGCCAGCAGCCCAGGACAGGGCACCGAGCAGTACTTC
TRBD2 | . | TRBJ2-4 | TRBV7-2 | CASSPPGGGGNIQYF | TGTGCCAGCAGCCCACCGGGAGGGGGTGGGAACATTCAGTACTTC